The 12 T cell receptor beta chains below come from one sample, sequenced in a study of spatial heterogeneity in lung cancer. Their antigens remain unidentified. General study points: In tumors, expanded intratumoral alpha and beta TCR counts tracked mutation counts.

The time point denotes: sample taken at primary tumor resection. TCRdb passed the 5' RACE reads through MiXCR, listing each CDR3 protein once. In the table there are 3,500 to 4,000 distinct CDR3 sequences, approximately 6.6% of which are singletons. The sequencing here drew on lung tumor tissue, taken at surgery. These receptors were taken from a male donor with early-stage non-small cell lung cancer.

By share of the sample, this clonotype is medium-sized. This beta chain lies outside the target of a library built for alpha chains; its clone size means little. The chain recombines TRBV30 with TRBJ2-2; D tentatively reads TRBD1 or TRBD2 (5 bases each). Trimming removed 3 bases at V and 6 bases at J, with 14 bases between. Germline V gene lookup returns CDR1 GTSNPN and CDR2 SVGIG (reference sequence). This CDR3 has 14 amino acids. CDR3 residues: CAWSPGAAAGELFF. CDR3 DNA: TGTGCCTGGAGCCCCGGGGCTGCGGCCGGGGAGCTGTTTTTT.

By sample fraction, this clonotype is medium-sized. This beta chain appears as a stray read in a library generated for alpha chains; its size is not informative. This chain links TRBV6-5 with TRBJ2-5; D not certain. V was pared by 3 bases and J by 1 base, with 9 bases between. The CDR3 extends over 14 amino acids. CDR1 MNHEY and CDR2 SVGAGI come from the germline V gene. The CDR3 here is CASSYVGSQETQYF. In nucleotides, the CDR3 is TGTGCCAGCAGTTATGTGGGCTCCCAAGAGACCCAGTACTTC.

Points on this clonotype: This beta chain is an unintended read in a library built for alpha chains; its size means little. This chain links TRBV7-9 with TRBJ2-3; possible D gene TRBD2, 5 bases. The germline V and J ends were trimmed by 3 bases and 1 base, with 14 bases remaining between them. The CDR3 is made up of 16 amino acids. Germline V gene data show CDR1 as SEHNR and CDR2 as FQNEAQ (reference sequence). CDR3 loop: CASSFNGEWGTDTQYF. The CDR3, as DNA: TGTGCCAGCAGCTTTAACGGGGAATGGGGCACAGATACGCAGTATTTT.

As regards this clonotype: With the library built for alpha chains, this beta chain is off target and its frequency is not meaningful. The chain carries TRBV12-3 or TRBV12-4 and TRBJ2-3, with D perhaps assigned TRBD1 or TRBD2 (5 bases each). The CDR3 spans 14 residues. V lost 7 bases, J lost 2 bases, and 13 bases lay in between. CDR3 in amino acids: CASTERGVTDTQYF. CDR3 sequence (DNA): TGTGCCAGCACCGAGAGGGGTGTCACAGATACGCAGTATTTT.

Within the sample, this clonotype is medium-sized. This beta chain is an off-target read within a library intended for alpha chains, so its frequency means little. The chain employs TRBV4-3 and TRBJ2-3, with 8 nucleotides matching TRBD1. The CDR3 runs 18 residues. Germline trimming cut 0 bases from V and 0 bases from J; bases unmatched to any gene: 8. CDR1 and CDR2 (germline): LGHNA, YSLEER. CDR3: CASSQDRQGSSSTDTQYF. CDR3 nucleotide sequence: TGCGCCAGCAGCCAAGATCGACAGGGGTCTTCTAGCACAGATACGCAGTATTTT.

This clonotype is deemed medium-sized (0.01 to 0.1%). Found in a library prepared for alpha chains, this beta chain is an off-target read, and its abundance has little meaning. The CDR3 here is CASSINRVQPQHF. The CDR3 region has the DNA TGTGCCAGCAGCATCAACAGGGTCCAGCCCCAGCATTTT. The J gene is TRBJ1-5, the V gene TRBV7-2; tentatively, D is TRBD1 (6 bases). The V end lost 5 bases, the J end lost 7 bases, and 12 bases lay between the germline ends. Germline CDR1 reads SGHTA; CDR2 reads FQGNSA. The CDR3 extends over 13 amino acids.

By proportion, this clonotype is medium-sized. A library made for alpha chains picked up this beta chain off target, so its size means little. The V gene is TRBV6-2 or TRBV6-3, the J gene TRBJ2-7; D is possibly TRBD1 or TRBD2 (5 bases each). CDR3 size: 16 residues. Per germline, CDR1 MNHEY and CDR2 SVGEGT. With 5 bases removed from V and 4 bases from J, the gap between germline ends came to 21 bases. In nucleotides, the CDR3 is TGTGCCAGCAGTCATTTTGCGGTCCGAGGGGAATACGAGCAGTACTTC. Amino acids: CASSHFAVRGEYEQYF.

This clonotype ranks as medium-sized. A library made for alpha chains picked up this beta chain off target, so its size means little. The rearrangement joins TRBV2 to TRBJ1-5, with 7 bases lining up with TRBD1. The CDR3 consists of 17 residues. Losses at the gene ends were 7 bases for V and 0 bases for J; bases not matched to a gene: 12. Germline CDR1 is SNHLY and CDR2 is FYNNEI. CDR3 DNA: TGTGCCAGCACTCCGGGACAGTCGACCTATAGCAATCAGCCCCAGCATTTT. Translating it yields CASTPGQSTYSNQPQHF.

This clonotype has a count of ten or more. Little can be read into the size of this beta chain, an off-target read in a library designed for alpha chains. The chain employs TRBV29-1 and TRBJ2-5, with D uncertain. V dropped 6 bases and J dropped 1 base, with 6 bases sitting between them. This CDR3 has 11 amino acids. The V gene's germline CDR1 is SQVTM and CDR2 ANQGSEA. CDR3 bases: TGCAGCGTCCTCCCCCAAGAGACCCAGTACTTC. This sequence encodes CSVLPQETQYF.

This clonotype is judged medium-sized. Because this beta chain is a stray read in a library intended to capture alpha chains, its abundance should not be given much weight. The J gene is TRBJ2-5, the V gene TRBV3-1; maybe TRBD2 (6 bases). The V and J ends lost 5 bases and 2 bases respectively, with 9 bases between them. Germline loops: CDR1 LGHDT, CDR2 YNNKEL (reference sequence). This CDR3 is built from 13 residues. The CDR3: CASSGEEQETQYF. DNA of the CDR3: TGTGCCAGCAGCGGGGAGGAGCAAGAGACCCAGTACTTC.

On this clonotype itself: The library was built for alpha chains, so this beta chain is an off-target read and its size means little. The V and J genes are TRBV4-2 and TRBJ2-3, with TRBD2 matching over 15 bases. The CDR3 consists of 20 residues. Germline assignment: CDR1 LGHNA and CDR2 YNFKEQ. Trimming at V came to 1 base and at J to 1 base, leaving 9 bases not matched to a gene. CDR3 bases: TGTGCCAGCAGCCAAGTATGGACTAGCGGGGGGGCGAGAGGCACAGATACGCAGTATTTT. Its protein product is CASSQVWTSGGARGTDTQYF.

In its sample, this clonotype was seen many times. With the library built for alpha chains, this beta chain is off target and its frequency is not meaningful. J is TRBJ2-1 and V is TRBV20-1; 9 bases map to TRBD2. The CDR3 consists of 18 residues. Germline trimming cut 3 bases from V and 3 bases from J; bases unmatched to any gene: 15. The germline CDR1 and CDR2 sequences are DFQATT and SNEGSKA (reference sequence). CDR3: CSARSGGQSPTFYNEQFF. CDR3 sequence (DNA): TGCAGTGCTAGGAGCGGGGGGCAATCCCCAACTTTCTACAATGAGCAGTTCTTC.